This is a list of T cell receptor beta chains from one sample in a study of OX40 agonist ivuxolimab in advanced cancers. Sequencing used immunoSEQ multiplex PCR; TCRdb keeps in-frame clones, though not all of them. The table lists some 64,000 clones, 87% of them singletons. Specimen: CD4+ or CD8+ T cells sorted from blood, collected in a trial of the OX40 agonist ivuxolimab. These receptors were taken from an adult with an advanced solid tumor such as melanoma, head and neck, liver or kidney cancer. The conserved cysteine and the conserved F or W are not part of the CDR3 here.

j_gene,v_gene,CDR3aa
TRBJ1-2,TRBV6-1,ASSEYGSYGYT
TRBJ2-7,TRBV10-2,ASTTRGTSSYEQY
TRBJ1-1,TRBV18,ASSPGTPKNVAF
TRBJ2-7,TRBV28,ASSPPGQQYEQY
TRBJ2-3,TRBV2,ASTGQGGSDTQY
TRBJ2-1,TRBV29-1,SVEDSRGGSYNEQF
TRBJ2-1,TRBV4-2,ASSQGGGTVGNEQF
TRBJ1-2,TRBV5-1,ASSRGPGTADGYT
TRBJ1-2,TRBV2,ASSDGWTGHGYT
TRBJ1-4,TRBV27,ASSFRQFNEKLF
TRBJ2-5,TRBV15,ATSSRREETQY
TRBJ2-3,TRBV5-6,ASSFTGTSQSDTQY
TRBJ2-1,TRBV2,ASSEEGNPYNEQF
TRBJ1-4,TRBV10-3,AISIDSHNSKLF
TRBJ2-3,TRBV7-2,ASSLEQGRDTQY
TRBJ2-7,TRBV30,AWSTVYEQY
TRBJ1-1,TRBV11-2,ASSFTGGMDTEAF
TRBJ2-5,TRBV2,ASRGEGETQY
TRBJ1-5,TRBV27,ASSLFGESRERSNQPQH
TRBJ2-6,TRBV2,ASTGTGGYGANVLT
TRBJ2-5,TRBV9,ASSVGFRETQY
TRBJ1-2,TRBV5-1,ASRPGQTNYGYT
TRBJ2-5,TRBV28,ASSSFTGSKETQY
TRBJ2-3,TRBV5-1,ASSLSWSADTQY
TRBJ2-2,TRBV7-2,ASSLVAGDTGELF
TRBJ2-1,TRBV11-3,ASSLGGLAGGPPHEQF
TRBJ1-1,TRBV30,AWKGATEAF
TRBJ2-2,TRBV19,ASSRQGGTGELF
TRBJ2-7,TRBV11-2,ASSLAHQRGEQY
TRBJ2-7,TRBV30,AWTLGPLGGEQY
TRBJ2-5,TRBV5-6,ASSRSVDQETQY